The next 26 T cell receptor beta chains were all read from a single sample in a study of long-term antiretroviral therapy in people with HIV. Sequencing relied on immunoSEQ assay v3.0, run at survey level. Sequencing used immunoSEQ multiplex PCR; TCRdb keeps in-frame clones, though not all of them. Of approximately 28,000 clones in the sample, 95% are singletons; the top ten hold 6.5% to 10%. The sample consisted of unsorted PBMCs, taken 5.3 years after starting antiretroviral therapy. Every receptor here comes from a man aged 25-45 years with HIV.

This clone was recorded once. This CDR3 reads CASSLASDRPAFF. The DNA for the CDR3 is TGTGCCAGCAGCTTAGCGTCGGACCGCCCAGCTTTCTTT. V is TRBV7-9 and J is TRBJ1-1; no definite D call. The V gene's germline CDR1 is SEHNR and CDR2 FQNEAQ (reference sequence). V gave up 0 bases and J gave up 10 bases, with 12 bases separating them. The length of the CDR3 is 13 residues.

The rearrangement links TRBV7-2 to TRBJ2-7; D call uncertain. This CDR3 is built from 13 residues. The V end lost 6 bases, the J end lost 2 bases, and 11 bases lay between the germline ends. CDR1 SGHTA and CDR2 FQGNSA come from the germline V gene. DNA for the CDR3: TGTGCCAGCAGTTTCTTGGAAACCTACGAGCAGTACTTC. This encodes CASSFLETYEQYF.

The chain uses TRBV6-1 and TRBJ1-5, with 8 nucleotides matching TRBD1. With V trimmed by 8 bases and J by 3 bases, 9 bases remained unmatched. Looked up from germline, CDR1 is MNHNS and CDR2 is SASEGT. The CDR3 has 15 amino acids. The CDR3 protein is CASLRGQVFNQPQHF. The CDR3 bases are TGTGCCAGCCTCCGGGGACAGGTTTTCAATCAGCCCCAGCATTTT.

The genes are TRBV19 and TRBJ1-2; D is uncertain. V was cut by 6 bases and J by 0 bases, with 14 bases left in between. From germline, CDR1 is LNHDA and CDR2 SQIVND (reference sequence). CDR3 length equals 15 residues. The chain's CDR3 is CASRPPSLANYGYTF. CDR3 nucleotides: TGTGCCAGTAGACCCCCGAGCTTAGCTAACTATGGCTACACCTTC.

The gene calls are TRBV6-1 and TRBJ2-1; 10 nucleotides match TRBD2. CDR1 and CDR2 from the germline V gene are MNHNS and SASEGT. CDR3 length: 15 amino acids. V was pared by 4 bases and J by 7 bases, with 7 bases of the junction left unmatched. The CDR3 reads CASSAGTSVGNEQFF. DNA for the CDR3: TGTGCCAGCAGTGCCGGGACTAGCGTGGGTAATGAGCAGTTCTTC.

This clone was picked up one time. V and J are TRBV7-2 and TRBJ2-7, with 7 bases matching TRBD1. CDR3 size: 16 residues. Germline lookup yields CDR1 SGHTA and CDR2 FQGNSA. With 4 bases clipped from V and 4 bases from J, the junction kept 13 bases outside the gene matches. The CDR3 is CASSSSRQGEWYEQYF. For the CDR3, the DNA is TGTGCCAGCAGCTCCTCCCGACAGGGAGAATGGTACGAGCAGTACTTC.

The CDR3 spells CASSGTGGKSPLHF. CDR3 in DNA: TGTGCCAGTAGTGGTACAGGGGGAAAGTCACCCCTCCACTTT. V is TRBV19 and J is TRBJ1-6; 8 bases agree with TRBD1. The junction had 7 bases not matched to a gene; V was cut back by 5 bases and J by 10 bases. There are 14 residues in the CDR3. The V gene's germline CDR1 is LNHDA and CDR2 SQIVND (reference sequence).

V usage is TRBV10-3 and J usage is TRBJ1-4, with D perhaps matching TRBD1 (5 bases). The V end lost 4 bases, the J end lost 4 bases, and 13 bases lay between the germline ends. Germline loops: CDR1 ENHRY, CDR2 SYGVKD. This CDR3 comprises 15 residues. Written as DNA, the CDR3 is TGTGCCATCAGTGCTGATGGGGGTCTTAATGAAAAACTGTTTTTT. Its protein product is CAISADGGLNEKLFF.

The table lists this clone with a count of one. CDR3 in DNA: TGCGCCAGCAGCCCGGGGACCGGGACAGGTGGCTCCTACGAGCAGTACTTC. Protein: CASSPGTGTGGSYEQYF. V gene TRBV5-1 combines with J gene TRBJ2-7; 8 bases fit TRBD1. Germline trimming cut 4 bases from V and 0 bases from J; bases unmatched to any gene: 12. This CDR3 comprises 17 residues. Per germline, CDR1 SGHRS and CDR2 YFSETQ. Looking up the rest from reference TRBV5-1 and TRBJ2-7 gives the full variable domain: KAGVTQTPRYLIKTRGQQVTLSCSPISGHRSVSWYQQTPGQGLQFLFEYFSETQRNKGNFPGRFSGRQFSNSRSEMNVSTLELGDSALYLCASSPGTGTGGSYEQYFGPGTRLTVT.

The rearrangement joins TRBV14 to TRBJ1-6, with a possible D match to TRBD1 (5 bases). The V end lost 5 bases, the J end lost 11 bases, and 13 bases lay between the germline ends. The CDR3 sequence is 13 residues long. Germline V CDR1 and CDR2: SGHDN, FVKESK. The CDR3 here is CASSIRQTPPLHF. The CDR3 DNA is TGTGCCAGCAGCATACGACAGACACCACCCCTCCACTTT.

The CDR3 nucleotides read TGTGCCAGCAGCCCCCCCCGGGTTTTCCCTTGGGAGCAGTACTTC. As protein: CASSPPRVFPWEQYF. The V and J genes are TRBV7-8 and TRBJ2-7, with unresolved D. Germline V gene data show CDR1 as SGHVS and CDR2 as FQNEAQ. V shed 5 bases and J shed 7 bases, with 21 bases lying between them. This CDR3 has 15 residues.

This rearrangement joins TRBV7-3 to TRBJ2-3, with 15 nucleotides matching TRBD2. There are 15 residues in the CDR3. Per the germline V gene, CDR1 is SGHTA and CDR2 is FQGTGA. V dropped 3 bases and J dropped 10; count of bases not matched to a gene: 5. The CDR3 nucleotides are TGTGCCAGCAGCTTGGACGGGACTAGCGGGGGGTCGCAGTATTTT. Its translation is CASSLDGTSGGSQYF.

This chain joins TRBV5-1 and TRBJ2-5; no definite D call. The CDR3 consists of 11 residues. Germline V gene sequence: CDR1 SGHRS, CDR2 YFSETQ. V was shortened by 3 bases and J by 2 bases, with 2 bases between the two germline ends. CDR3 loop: CASSYQETQYF. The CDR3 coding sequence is TGCGCCAGCAGCTATCAAGAGACCCAGTACTTC.

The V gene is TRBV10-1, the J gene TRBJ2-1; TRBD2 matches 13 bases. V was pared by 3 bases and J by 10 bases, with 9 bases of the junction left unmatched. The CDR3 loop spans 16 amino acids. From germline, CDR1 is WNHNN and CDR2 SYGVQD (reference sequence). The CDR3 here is CASSDSGTSGAGEQFF. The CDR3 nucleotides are TGCGCCAGCAGTGATTCCGGGACTAGCGGGGCGGGGGAGCAGTTCTTC.

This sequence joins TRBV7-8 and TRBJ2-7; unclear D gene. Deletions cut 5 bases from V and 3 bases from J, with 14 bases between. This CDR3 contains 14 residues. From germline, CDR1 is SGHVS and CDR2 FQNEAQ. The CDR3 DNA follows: TGTGCCAGCAGCCGAAACCCTGTGGTCTACGAGCAGTACTTC. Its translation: CASSRNPVVYEQYF.

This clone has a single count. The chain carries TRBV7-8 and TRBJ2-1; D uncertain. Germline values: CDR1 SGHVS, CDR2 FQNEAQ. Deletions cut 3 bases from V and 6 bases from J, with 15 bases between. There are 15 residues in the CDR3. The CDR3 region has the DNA TGTGCCAGCAGCTTTCTCATTCATATACCCAATGAGCAGTTCTTC. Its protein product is CASSFLIHIPNEQFF.

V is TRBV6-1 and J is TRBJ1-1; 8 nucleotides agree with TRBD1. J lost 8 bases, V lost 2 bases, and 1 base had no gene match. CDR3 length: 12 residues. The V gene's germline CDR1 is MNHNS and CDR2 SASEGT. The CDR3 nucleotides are TGTGCCAGCAGTGAATACAGGGGGGAAGCTTTCTTT. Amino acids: CASSEYRGEAFF.

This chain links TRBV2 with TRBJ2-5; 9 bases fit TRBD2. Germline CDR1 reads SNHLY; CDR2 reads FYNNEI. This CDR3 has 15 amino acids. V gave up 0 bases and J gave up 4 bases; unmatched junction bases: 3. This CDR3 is CASSEARGGTETQYF. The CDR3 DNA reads TGTGCCAGCAGTGAAGCGCGGGGGGGAACAGAGACCCAGTACTTC.

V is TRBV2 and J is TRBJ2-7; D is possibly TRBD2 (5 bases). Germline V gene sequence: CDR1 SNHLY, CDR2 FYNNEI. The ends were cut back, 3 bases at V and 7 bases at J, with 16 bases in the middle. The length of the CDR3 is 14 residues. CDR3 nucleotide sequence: TGTGCCAGCAGTGATAAGCTAGCTCTGAGGGAGCAGTACTTC. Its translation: CASSDKLALREQYF.

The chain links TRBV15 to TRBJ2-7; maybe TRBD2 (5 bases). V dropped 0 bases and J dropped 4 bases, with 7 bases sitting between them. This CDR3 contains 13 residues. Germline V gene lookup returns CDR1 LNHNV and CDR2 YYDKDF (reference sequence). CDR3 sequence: CATSRDRGYEQYF. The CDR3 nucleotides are TGTGCCACCAGCAGAGACCGAGGGTACGAGCAGTACTTC.

The CDR3 nucleotides are TGTGCCAGCAGAGATGAAGCTTTCTTT. It translates to CASRDEAFF. This rearrangement joins TRBV6-5 to TRBJ1-1; D is unclear. Germline values: CDR1 MNHEY, CDR2 SVGAGI. The CDR3 loop spans 9 amino acids. V was pared by 6 bases and J by 7 bases, with 3 bases between.

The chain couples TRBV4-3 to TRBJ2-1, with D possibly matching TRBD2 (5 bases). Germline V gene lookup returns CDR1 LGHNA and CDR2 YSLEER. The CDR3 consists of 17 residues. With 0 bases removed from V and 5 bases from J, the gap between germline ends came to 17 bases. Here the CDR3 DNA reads TGCGCCAGCAGCCAAGATTATCTTCTAGCACGCCACAATGAGCAGTTCTTC. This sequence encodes CASSQDYLLARHNEQFF.

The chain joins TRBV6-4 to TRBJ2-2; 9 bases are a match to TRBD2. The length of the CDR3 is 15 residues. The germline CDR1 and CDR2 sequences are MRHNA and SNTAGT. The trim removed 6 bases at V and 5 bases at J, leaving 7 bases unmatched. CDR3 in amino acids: CASSLLAGSTGELFF. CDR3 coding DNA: TGTGCCAGCAGCCTCCTAGCGGGATCTACCGGGGAGCTGTTTTTT.

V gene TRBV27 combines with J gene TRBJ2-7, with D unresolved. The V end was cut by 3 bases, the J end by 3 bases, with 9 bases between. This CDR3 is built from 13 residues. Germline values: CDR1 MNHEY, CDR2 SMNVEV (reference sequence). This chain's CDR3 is CASSLGRSYEQYF. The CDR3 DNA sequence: TGTGCCAGCAGTTTGGGCAGAAGCTACGAGCAGTACTTC.

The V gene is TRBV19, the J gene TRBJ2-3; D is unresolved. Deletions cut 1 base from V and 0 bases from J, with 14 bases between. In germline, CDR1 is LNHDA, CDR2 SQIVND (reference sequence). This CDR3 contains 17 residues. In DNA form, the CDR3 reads TGTGCCAGTAGTATAGGGTTCCTATTTGGGAGCACAGATACGCAGTATTTT. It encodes CASSIGFLFGSTDTQYF.

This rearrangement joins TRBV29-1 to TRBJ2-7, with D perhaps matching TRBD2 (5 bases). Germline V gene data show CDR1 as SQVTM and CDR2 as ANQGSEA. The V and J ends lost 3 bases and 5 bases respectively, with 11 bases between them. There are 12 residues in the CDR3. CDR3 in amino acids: CSVDPGSNEQYF. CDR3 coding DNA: TGCAGCGTTGATCCGGGATCGAACGAGCAGTACTTC.